Each of the 10 T cell receptor beta chains below was sequenced from the same sample in a study of blood T cell repertoires in COVID-19 (dated by TCRdb to 2020 to 2021). Receptor amplification or capture employed the immunoSEQ multiplex PCR assay. Not all clones reach the TCRdb copy of this immuneACCESS table, which keeps in-frame sequences only. Checked studies attribute under half of the gap to unresolved V genes and leave the rest unexplained. The sample has approximately 120,000 clones on record, around 74% of them singletons. Jointly, the top ten make up about 5.5% of the sample. Sequencing was done on a sample of peripheral blood. These receptors were obtained from a man at least 80 years old with COVID-19, enrolled during active disease.

The V and J genes are TRBV18 and TRBJ2-3; 7 nucleotides match TRBD2. The germline V gene encodes CDR1 KGHSH and CDR2 LQKENI. The junction had 18 bases not matched to a gene; V was cut back by 2 bases and J by 1 base. CDR3 length: 20 residues. The CDR3, as DNA: TGTGCCAGCTCACCATCCCGATTTTCCGGGACTACCGGGGGCACAGATACGCAGTATTTT. This translates into CASSPSRFSGTTGGTDTQYF.

This chain joins TRBV6-4 and TRBJ1-2; 8 positions match TRBD1. CDR1 MRHNA and CDR2 SNTAGT come from the germline V gene. V dropped 6 bases and J dropped 8; count of bases not matched to a gene: 8. The CDR3 contains 13 residues. The CDR3 is CASRNGQGEGYTF. As DNA, the CDR3 is TGTGCCAGCAGGAATGGACAGGGAGAAGGCTACACCTTC.

This chain uses TRBV5-1 with TRBJ1-4; TRBD1 matches 9 bases. CDR3 length: 14 residues. Germline trimming cut 7 bases from V and 5 bases from J; bases unmatched to any gene: 6. CDR1 is SGHRS and CDR2 is YFSETQ in the germline V gene. CDR3 nucleotide sequence: TGCGCCAGCCAGACCGGGACAGGGAATGAAAAACTGTTTTTT. Translated: CASQTGTGNEKLFF.

This clone was recorded many times. This chain joins TRBV7-9 and TRBJ1-1, with D hard to call. This CDR3 contains 15 residues. Trimming pared 0 bases from V and 11 bases from J, leaving 19 bases between. Per germline, CDR1 SEHNR and CDR2 FQNEAQ (reference sequence). In nucleotides, the CDR3 is TGTGCCAGCAGCTTAGCGCAAACACCGGACTCTGGGGCTTTCTTT. Its translation: CASSLAQTPDSGAFF.

This chain joins TRBV27 and TRBJ2-1, with D perhaps matching TRBD1 (5 bases). The CDR3 runs 15 residues. V gave up 3 bases and J gave up 4 bases, with 13 bases separating them. Germline V gives CDR1 MNHEY, CDR2 SMNVEV (reference sequence). CDR3 loop: CASSFRQPVYNEQFF. CDR3 sequence (DNA): TGTGCCAGCAGTTTTCGACAGCCAGTGTACAATGAGCAGTTCTTC.

V usage is TRBV2 and J usage is TRBJ1-5, with TRBD1 matching 7 bases. Trimming removed 6 bases from V and 4 bases from J; junction bases left unmatched: 6. Germline V gives CDR1 SNHLY, CDR2 FYNNEI. The CDR3 covers 14 residues. The CDR3 DNA reads TGTGCCAGCAGCCCGACAGGGCCGAATCAGCCCCAGCATTTT. Protein sequence: CASSPTGPNQPQHF.

The gene calls are TRBV6-6 and TRBJ1-2; TRBD1 matches 9 bases. V was clipped by 4 bases and J by 2 bases; unmatched bases: 2. CDR1 and CDR2 from the germline V gene are MNHNY and SVGAGI (reference sequence). The CDR3 runs 14 residues. The CDR3 DNA reads TGTGCCAGCAGTTCCGGGACAGGGAACTATGGCTACACCTTC. As protein: CASSSGTGNYGYTF.

This chain uses TRBV3-1 (or the pseudogene TRBV3-2) with TRBJ1-2, with 10 bases fitting TRBD1. From germline, CDR1 is LGHDT and CDR2 YNNKEL (reference sequence). This CDR3 region has 15 residues. Unmatched junction bases numbered 5, after V lost 0 bases and J lost 7 bases. CDR3 nucleotide sequence: TGTGCCAGCAGCCAAGATTTACGACAGGGGGCTGGCTACACCTTC. This gives the protein CASSQDLRQGAGYTF.

This chain joins TRBV6-5 and TRBJ2-7, with D tentatively TRBD2 (5 bases). There are 13 residues in the CDR3. Looked up from germline, CDR1 is MNHEY and CDR2 is SVGAGI. The germline V and J ends were trimmed by 10 bases and 0 bases, with 13 bases remaining between them. The CDR3 coding sequence is TGTGCCATCCGGACTGGGAACTCCTACGAGCAGTACTTC. Its translation is CAIRTGNSYEQYF.

This clone came up once. The chain joins TRBV18 to TRBJ2-3; the match to TRBD2 covers 7 bases. Germline trimming cut 5 bases from V and 5 bases from J; bases unmatched to any gene: 7. CDR1 is KGHSH and CDR2 is LQKENI in the germline V gene. CDR3 length: 14 residues. The CDR3 region is CASSAPLARDTQYF. In DNA, the CDR3 is TGTGCCAGCTCAGCCCCACTAGCGAGAGATACGCAGTATTTT.